Reported below is one TCR beta chain. These data come from a study of CD8 T cells in Susac syndrome. V was clipped by 8 bases and J by 1 base, with 11 bases between them. The CDR3 runs 13 residues. Random-hexamer reverse transcription was applied to about 0.45 to 1 ug RNA. The amplification used immunoSEQ multiplex PCR on TCR beta CDR3; it spanned 54 Vbeta and 13 Jbeta. From the immunoSEQ multiplex PCR reads, TCRdb called clonotypes with MiXCR, one entry per CDR3 protein. The sample lists around 200,000 distinct CDR3 sequences, around 93% occurring once. CD8+ and CD4+ T cells from blood underwent TCR beta sequencing, which was carried out in a high-throughput format.

This chain uses TRBV12-3 or TRBV12-4 with TRBJ1-1; D remains unclear. The material sequenced was CD4+ T cells from PBMCs. The TCR sequence derives from a human donor with multiple sclerosis. Written as DNA, the CDR3 is TGTGCCAGCGGACCTACAAAGAACACTGAAGCTTTCTTT. Protein product: CASGPTKNTEAFF.